This TCR beta chain was sequenced for a study of CD8+ T cells in alopecia areata. Extraction and reverse transcription of RNA yielded cDNA as the sequencing template. Assay used: immunoSEQ multiplex PCR; TCRdb lists only in-frame clones, some missing. The sample holds 98,000 or so clones, 60% to 65% seen once. This clone appeared a few times. Trimming pared 5 bases from V and 2 bases from J, leaving 15 bases between. The CDR3 is 15 amino acids. Looked up from germline, CDR1 is SEHNR and CDR2 is FQNEAQ (reference sequence). Treatment specified: oral pan-JAK inhibitor, 5-10 mg twice daily. This specimen consisted of CD8+ T cells sorted from blood, obtained at week 4, from a patient treated with tofacitinib. The clonotype comes from a human donor with alopecia areata. The chain links TRBV7-9 to TRBJ1-2, with TRBD1 as a possible D gene (6 bases). CDR3 bases: TGTGCCAGCAGCCCAATCGAACAGGGCAACTATGGCTACACCTTC. It encodes CASSPIEQGNYGYTF.